This record covers a single TCR beta chain. CDR1 is MDHEN, CDR2 SYDVKM, per germline. The junction had 2 bases not matched to a gene; V was cut back by 2 bases and J by 4 bases. This CDR3 comprises 16 residues. This sample stems from a study of OX40 agonist ivuxolimab in advanced cancers. Only in-frame clones appear in the TCRdb table, and some are missing; sequencing was by immunoSEQ multiplex PCR. The sample lists around 94,000 clones; around 91% were seen once. This sequence was found in an adult with an advanced solid tumor such as melanoma, head and neck, liver or kidney cancer. Source: CD4+ or CD8+ T cells sorted from blood, taken in a trial of the OX40 agonist ivuxolimab. The rearrangement uses TRBV28 and TRBJ2-1; 13 bases map to TRBD2. CDR3 region: CASSLPTSGGYNEQFF. In nucleotides, the CDR3 is TGTGCCAGCAGTTTACCGACTAGCGGGGGGTACAATGAGCAGTTCTTC.